Each of the 8 T cell receptor beta chains below was sequenced from the same sample in a study of cytomegalovirus exposure and HLA in healthy donors. The PCR contained 60 Vbeta and 13 Jbeta primers. Assay used: immunoSEQ multiplex PCR; TCRdb lists only in-frame clones, some missing. Its listing shows approximately 150,000 clones. Source material: PBMCs. These receptors all come from a woman younger than 35 in good health and CMV-seronegative.

This chain links TRBV6-6 with TRBJ1-4, with D possibly TRBD1 on 5 matching bases. The CDR3 extends over 15 amino acids. Looked up from germline, CDR1 is MNHNY and CDR2 is SVGAGI (reference sequence). V was clipped by 7 bases and J by 7 bases, with 19 bases between them. This CDR3 reads CASTRGVDLSEKLFF. The CDR3 nucleotides are TGTGCCAGCACCCGGGGGGTTGACCTCTCTGAAAAACTGTTTTTT.

This chain connects TRBV7-8 to TRBJ2-7; 10 nucleotides align to TRBD2. This CDR3 is 16 amino acids long. Germline values: CDR1 SGHVS, CDR2 FQNEAQ. The ends lost 5 bases at V and 3 bases at J; junction bases unmatched: 10. DNA for the CDR3: TGTGCCAGCAGCGCCCCGTCAACTAGCGGGATCTACGAGCAGTACGTC. Translated: CASSAPSTSGIYEQYV.

V and J are TRBV9 and TRBJ2-2, with a possible D match to TRBD2 (6 bases). Germline CDR1 reads SGDLS; CDR2 reads YYNGEE. The CDR3 sequence is 14 residues long. V dropped 8 bases and J dropped 0 bases, with 11 bases sitting between them. The CDR3: CASKKRANTGELFF. Here the CDR3 DNA reads TGTGCCAGTAAAAAGCGGGCGAACACCGGGGAGCTGTTTTTT.

This chain connects TRBV18 to TRBJ2-7, with no clear D. With 0 bases removed from V and 3 bases from J, the gap between germline ends came to 6 bases. In germline, CDR1 is KGHSH, CDR2 LQKENI. This CDR3 comprises 13 residues. As DNA, the CDR3 is TGTGCCAGCTCACCACCTCAGGACTACGAGCAGTACTTC. Translating gives CASSPPQDYEQYF.

CDR3 in DNA: TGTGCCAGCAGTTCCCCCGGGACTAGCGGGTACAATGAGCAGTTCTTC. Residues: CASSSPGTSGYNEQFF. This sequence joins TRBV27 and TRBJ2-1; TRBD2 aligns across 12 bases. Germline CDR1 is MNHEY and CDR2 is SMNVEV (reference sequence). This CDR3 comprises 16 residues. V shed 4 bases and J 4 bases; nucleotides not matched to a gene: 5.

This chain joins TRBV2 and TRBJ1-2; a possible D gene is TRBD1 (6 bases). Germline values: CDR1 SNHLY, CDR2 FYNNEI. Trimming removed 4 bases from V and 4 bases from J, with 10 bases in between. The CDR3 runs 13 residues. The CDR3 spells CASSGGQTYGYTF. CDR3 DNA sequence: TGTGCCAGCAGTGGCGGACAGACCTATGGCTACACCTTC.

The chain couples TRBV10-3 to TRBJ1-3, with 8 nucleotides matching TRBD1. Germline CDR1 ENHRY, CDR2 SYGVKD. The CDR3 runs to 13 residues. V lost 10 bases, J lost 4 bases, and 6 bases stayed unmatched. The CDR3 sequence is CATIPGGGNTIYF. The CDR3 coding sequence is TGTGCCACAATTCCAGGGGGCGGAAACACCATATATTTT.

The chain has TRBV4-3 and TRBJ2-2; D gene ambiguous. The CDR3 is made up of 13 amino acids. Trimming took off 5 bases at V and 6 bases at J, with 10 bases between the two ends. The germline CDR1 and CDR2 sequences are LGHNA and YSLEER. Here the CDR3 reads CASSAGMAGELFF. DNA for the CDR3: TGCGCCAGCAGCGCAGGCATGGCCGGGGAGCTGTTTTTT.